The 26 T cell receptor beta chains listed next were all sequenced from one sample in a study of T cell responses to AZD1222 COVID-19 vaccine. Produced via immunoSEQ multiplex PCR; TCRdb's table is partial and in-frame only. Altogether some 120,000 clones are present, about 90% being singletons, with the ten largest covering 9.8%. Sequenced material: peripheral blood, taken on day 0 of AZD1222 vaccination. Receptors were obtained from an adult in good health.

This clone was counted between two and nine times. CDR3 nucleotides: TGTGCCAGCAGTGACAGGGGAGGCACTGGGGCCAACGTCCTGACTTTC. It codes for CASSDRGGTGANVLTF. V usage is TRBV6-1 and J usage is TRBJ2-6, with D possibly being TRBD1 or TRBD2 (6 bases each). V lost 3 bases and J lost 2, with 11 bases in between. The CDR3 loop spans 16 amino acids. The germline V gene encodes CDR1 MNHNS and CDR2 SASEGT.

This rearrangement joins TRBV9 to TRBJ2-1, with unresolved D. The CDR3 totals 15 residues. Per germline, CDR1 SGDLS and CDR2 YYNGEE. Trimming took off 4 bases at V and 2 bases at J, with 13 bases between the two ends. CDR3 in amino acids: CASSFRALAYNEQFF. CDR3 nucleotides: TGTGCCAGCAGCTTCCGGGCCTTAGCCTACAATGAGCAGTTCTTC.

CDR3 amino acids: CASTRDGRETQYF. The CDR3 DNA reads TGTGCCAGCACCCGAGACGGCAGGGAGACCCAGTACTTC. This rearrangement joins TRBV12-3 or TRBV12-4 to TRBJ2-5; no reliable D call. CDR3 length equals 13 residues. Trimming took 7 bases from V and 5 from J, leaving 14 bases between them.

V usage is TRBV28 and J usage is TRBJ1-5; D remains unclear. Germline V gives CDR1 MDHEN, CDR2 SYDVKM. The CDR3 covers 17 residues. V was trimmed by 1 base and J by 1 base, leaving 14 bases between them. In nucleotides, the CDR3 is TGTGCCAGCAGTTTATACCCGACCCCAAGGAGCAATCAGCCCCAGCATTTT. Translating it yields CASSLYPTPRSNQPQHF. Combining the CDR3 with reference TRBV28 and TRBJ1-5 gives the whole variable domain DVKVTQSSRYLVKRTGEKVFLECVQDMDHENMFWYRQDPGLGLRLIYFSYDVKMKEKGDIPEGYSVSREKKERFSLILESASTNQTSMYLCASSLYPTPRSNQPQHFGDGTRLSIL.

V is TRBV29-1 and J is TRBJ2-5; D unresolved. The V gene's germline CDR1 is SQVTM and CDR2 ANQGSEA. The CDR3 consists of 12 residues. Deletions cut 4 bases from V and 1 base from J, with 7 bases between. The DNA of the CDR3 is TGCAGCGTTGTGTCAGGCCAAGAGACCCAGTACTTC. It translates to CSVVSGQETQYF.

The chain combines TRBV29-1 with TRBJ1-1, with TRBD1 matching 8 bases. The germline gives CDR1 SQVTM, CDR2 ANQGSEA. J was trimmed by 4 bases and V by 6 bases; bases with no gene match: 7. The CDR3 runs 13 residues. The CDR3 coding sequence is TGCAGCGTCGGGCGGGGACAGGTCACTGAAGCTTTCTTT. Protein: CSVGRGQVTEAFF. The complete variable domain, with remaining parts taken from reference TRBV29-1 and TRBJ1-1, reads SAVISQKPSRDICQRGTSLTIQCQVDSQVTMMFWYRQQPGQSLTLIATANQGSEATYESGFVIDKFPISRPNLTFSTLTVSNMSPEDSSIYLCSVGRGQVTEAFFGQGTRLTVV.

As regards this clone: Since the CDR3 does not end with the conserved phenylalanine or tryptophan, this likely comes from a read error. The limits of the CDR3 on the DNA are not certain, so only TCRdb's listed CDR3 is given. The chain employs TRBV19 and TRBJ2-7. Looked up from germline, CDR1 is LNHDA and CDR2 is SQIVND (reference sequence). The CDR3 sequence runs 8 residues, both termini included. The CDR3 region is CARPVGWR.

The V and J genes are TRBV14 and TRBJ2-3; tentatively, D is TRBD2 (6 bases). CDR1 is SGHDN and CDR2 is FVKESK in the germline V gene. The CDR3 is 15 amino acids. V was pared by 3 bases and J by 3 bases, with 13 bases between. The CDR3 here is CASSHRLVSTDTQYF. The CDR3 nucleotides read TGTGCCAGCAGCCACCGACTAGTCTCAACAGATACGCAGTATTTT.

The table lists this clone with a count of one. This chain uses TRBV9 with TRBJ2-1; 14 bases map to TRBD2. V lost 4 bases and J lost 7; bases outside the gene matches: 4. The CDR3 consists of 15 residues. The germline CDR1 and CDR2 sequences are SGDLS and YYNGEE. The CDR3 protein is CASSPRLAGGNEQFF. The CDR3 bases are TGTGCCAGCAGCCCCCGACTAGCGGGAGGGAATGAGCAGTTCTTC.

V and J are TRBV6-2 or TRBV6-3 and TRBJ2-2; 8 bases fit TRBD2. The V gene's germline CDR1 is MNHEY and CDR2 SVGEGT. Unmatched junction bases numbered 10, after V lost 6 bases and J lost 4 bases. The CDR3 totals 16 residues. This chain's CDR3 is CASSPYSGMTTGELFF. The CDR3 DNA sequence: TGTGCCAGCAGCCCTTATAGCGGGATGACCACCGGGGAGCTGTTTTTT.

The genes are TRBV10-3 and TRBJ2-7; 9 nucleotides match TRBD2. Germline V gene data show CDR1 as ENHRY and CDR2 as SYGVKD. Trimming removed 6 bases from V and 6 bases from J; junction bases left unmatched: 9. The CDR3 contains 14 residues. Written as DNA, the CDR3 is TGTGCCATCAGGAGGGGGGGACTAGCCACCGAGCAGTACTTC. This sequence encodes CAIRRGGLATEQYF.

This chain connects TRBV7-3 to TRBJ2-1; tentative D call: TRBD2 (5 bases). V dropped 5 bases and J dropped 0 bases, with 11 bases sitting between them. Germline CDR1 and CDR2: SGHTA and FQGTGA. This CDR3 has 15 amino acids. The CDR3 sequence: CASSKQLGSYNEQFF. Written as DNA, the CDR3 is TGTGCCAGCAGCAAGCAACTAGGCTCCTACAATGAGCAGTTCTTC.

J is TRBJ2-7 and V is TRBV7-2, with 15 positions matching TRBD2. The CDR3 consists of 16 residues. CDR1 is SGHTA, CDR2 FQGNSA, per germline. The J segment lost 6 bases and the V segment lost 0 bases, leaving 3 bases of the junction unmatched. CDR3 in amino acids: CASSLAGLAGGREQYF. The CDR3 DNA sequence: TGTGCCAGCAGCTTAGCAGGACTAGCGGGAGGGCGCGAGCAGTACTTC.

The V gene is TRBV5-1, the J gene TRBJ1-1, with D unresolved. V was pared by 6 bases and J by 0 bases, with 12 bases between. The CDR3 is made up of 14 amino acids. CDR1 is SGHRS, CDR2 YFSETQ, per germline. This CDR3 is CASKILSVNTEAFF. The CDR3 DNA sequence: TGCGCCAGCAAGATCCTATCGGTGAACACTGAAGCTTTCTTT.

J is TRBJ2-1 and V is TRBV28; unclear D gene. Germline V gene lookup returns CDR1 MDHEN and CDR2 SYDVKM. Trimming stripped 3 bases from V and 3 bases from J, with 0 bases between. The CDR3 is made up of 11 amino acids. CDR3 sequence reads: CASSFYNEQFF. Written as DNA, the CDR3 is TGTGCCAGCAGTTTCTACAATGAGCAGTTCTTC.

In its sample, this clone was seen a few times. This rearrangement joins TRBV15 to TRBJ1-4, with D hard to call. Germline V gene data show CDR1 as LNHNV and CDR2 as YYDKDF (reference sequence). The CDR3 extends over 16 amino acids. V gave up 0 bases and J gave up 7 bases, with 15 bases separating them. In DNA form, the CDR3 reads TGTGCCACCAGCAGAGATCTCCCGAGGGTTGGTGAAAAACTGTTTTTT. Encoded protein: CATSRDLPRVGEKLFF.

The chain links TRBV4-2 to TRBJ2-6; 9 nucleotides align to TRBD2. The CDR3 length is 17 residues. Germline V gene lookup returns CDR1 LGHNA and CDR2 YNFKEQ. J was trimmed by 0 bases and V by 3 bases; bases with no gene match: 3. CDR3 residues: CASSQAGGSSGANVLTF. CDR3 sequence (DNA): TGTGCCAGCAGCCAGGCGGGGGGGAGCTCTGGGGCCAACGTCCTGACTTTC.

This clone was observed a few times. The chain has TRBV19 and TRBJ2-7; 11 bases agree with TRBD2. The junction had 15 bases not matched to a gene; V was cut back by 5 bases and J by 0 bases. Germline assignment: CDR1 LNHDA and CDR2 SQIVND (reference sequence). This CDR3 region has 19 residues. The chain's CDR3 is CASSDSTSGTETSSYEQYF. CDR3 coding DNA: TGTGCCAGTAGTGACTCGACTAGCGGGACCGAAACTAGCTCCTACGAGCAGTACTTC.

The chain uses TRBV24-1 and TRBJ2-6, with D possibly being TRBD1 (6 bases). CDR3 length: 16 amino acids. The ends were cut back, 2 bases at V and 2 bases at J, with 9 bases in the middle. Germline assignment: CDR1 KGHDR and CDR2 SFDVKD. CDR3 residues: CATSDSHRAGANVLTF. CDR3 sequence (DNA): TGTGCCACCAGTGATTCTCACAGGGCTGGGGCCAACGTCCTGACTTTC.

Many counts were recorded for this clone. V and J are TRBV7-3 and TRBJ2-1; 9 positions match TRBD2. Unmatched junction bases numbered 13, after V lost 5 bases and J lost 8 bases. The CDR3 consists of 16 residues. Per germline, CDR1 SGHTA and CDR2 FQGTGA. The DNA for the CDR3 is TGTGCCAGCAGCCCCCTGGGGGGACTAGCTTTCGATGAGCAGTTCTTC. This encodes CASSPLGGLAFDEQFF.

The chain is built from TRBV7-3 and TRBJ1-2; D remains unclear. The V gene lost 0 bases and the J gene lost 0 bases, with 8 bases spanning the gap. The CDR3 covers 15 residues. From germline, CDR1 is SGHTA and CDR2 FQGTGA. As DNA, the CDR3 is TGTGCCAGCAGCTTAACGCGTCGGCCTAACTATGGCTACACCTTC. Translated: CASSLTRRPNYGYTF.

V usage is TRBV24-1 and J usage is TRBJ2-7; the D is unclear. The CDR3 runs 13 residues. The germline CDR1 and CDR2 sequences are KGHDR and SFDVKD. The V and J ends lost 3 bases and 3 bases respectively, with 8 bases between them. The CDR3 loop reads CATSDQSNYEQYF. CDR3 in DNA: TGTGCCACCAGTGATCAAAGTAACTACGAGCAGTACTTC.

V is TRBV24-1 and J is TRBJ2-5; 11 positions agree with TRBD2. After removal of 4 bases from V and 5 bases from J, the junction contained 20 bases not matched to a gene. The CDR3 is made up of 20 amino acids. Germline-derived CDR1 and CDR2 are KGHDR and SFDVKD. The chain's CDR3 is CATSDLPLAGGGRMTETQYF. The CDR3 nucleotides are TGTGCCACCAGTGACCTCCCCTTAGCGGGAGGGGGTAGGATGACGGAGACCCAGTACTTC.

The chain uses TRBV6-5 and TRBJ2-7, with no clear D. This CDR3 has 10 amino acids. Trimming stripped 8 bases from V and 2 bases from J, with 4 bases between. Germline V gene lookup returns CDR1 MNHEY and CDR2 SVGAGI. CDR3 in DNA: TGTGCCAGCCGGACCTACGAGCAGTACTTC. Protein: CASRTYEQYF.

V usage is TRBV24-1 and J usage is TRBJ2-1, with TRBD2 as a possible D gene (5 bases). V gave up 3 bases and J gave up 4 bases, with 12 bases separating them. Germline V CDR1 and CDR2: KGHDR, SFDVKD. This CDR3 comprises 15 residues. The CDR3 DNA reads as TGTGCCACCAGTGATCCGGACGGGGAGTACAATGAGCAGTTCTTC. Its translation is CATSDPDGEYNEQFF.

The chain joins TRBV7-9 to TRBJ1-4; 7 bases map to TRBD1. J lost 7 bases, V lost 1 base, and 6 bases had no gene match. Germline V gene data show CDR1 as SEHNR and CDR2 as FQNEAQ (reference sequence). The CDR3 contains 15 residues. The DNA for the CDR3 is TGTGCCAGCAGCTTAGAAGGGGGCGCCGGTGAAAAACTGTTTTTT. Residues: CASSLEGGAGEKLFF. The entire variable domain, with the rest obtained from reference TRBV7-9 and TRBJ1-4, is as follows: DTGVSQNPRHKITKRGQNVTFRCDPISEHNRLYWYRQTLGQGPEFLTYFQNEAQLEKSRLLSDRFSAERPKGSFSTLEIQRTEQGDSAMYLCASSLEGGAGEKLFFGSGTQLSVL.